The 21 T cell receptor beta chains reported below all come from one sample, sequenced in a study of shared clonotypes between healthy human individuals. Only in-frame clones appear in the TCRdb table, and some are missing; sequencing was by immunoSEQ multiplex PCR. The sample has over a million clones, around 97% seen once. The sample consisted of naive CD4+ T cells sorted from blood. Subset described: CD45RA+ positively selected. The receptor set was obtained from a man aged 30 to 45 in good health.

The genes are TRBV18 and TRBJ2-1; D is ambiguous. The CDR3 runs 16 residues. Germline CDR1 and CDR2: KGHSH and LQKENI. Trimming removed 2 bases from V and 0 bases from J, with 11 bases in between. CDR3 residues: CASSPELRSSYNEQFF. As DNA, the CDR3 is TGTGCCAGCTCACCAGAACTCCGGAGCTCCTACAATGAGCAGTTCTTC.

This sequence joins TRBV5-4 and TRBJ2-7, with a weak D call TRBD2 (6 bases). Germline V gene data show CDR1 as SGHNT and CDR2 as YYREEE (reference sequence). The CDR3 has 13 amino acids. V lost 7 bases and J 5 bases, leaving 16 bases between the germline ends. The CDR3 coding sequence is TGTGCCAGCCGCCCCCGCCCGGGGGACGAGCAGTACTTC. Translating gives CASRPRPGDEQYF.

The rearrangement links TRBV19 to TRBJ2-2; D is unresolved. Per germline, CDR1 LNHDA and CDR2 SQIVND (reference sequence). Trimming shortened V by 6 bases and J by 5 bases, and 19 bases separated the two germline ends. This CDR3 contains 16 residues. CDR3 residues: CASRRNGPILTGELFF. Here the CDR3 DNA reads TGTGCCAGTAGGAGAAACGGACCGATCCTTACCGGGGAGCTGTTTTTT. Together with reference TRBV19 and TRBJ2-2, the CDR3 gives the full variable domain: DGGITQSPKYLFRKEGQNVTLSCEQNLNHDAMYWYRQDPGQGLRLIYYSQIVNDFQKGDIAEGYSVSREKKESFPLTVTSAQKNPTAFYLCASRRNGPILTGELFFGEGSRLTVL.

The J gene is TRBJ2-3, the V gene TRBV10-3, with TRBD2 matching over 14 bases. The CDR3 runs to 20 residues. V was clipped by 5 bases and J by 2 bases; unmatched bases: 15. CDR1 and CDR2 from the germline V gene are ENHRY and SYGVKD. In DNA form, the CDR3 reads TGTGCCATCAGTACCCTCGGGGGGACTAGCGGGAGAACACACACAGATACGCAGTATTTT. Its protein is CAISTLGGTSGRTHTDTQYF.

The J gene is TRBJ2-7, the V gene TRBV7-9; D is unclear. V was trimmed by 5 bases and J by 0 bases, leaving 11 bases between them. The CDR3 loop spans 14 amino acids. Germline V gene sequence: CDR1 SEHNR, CDR2 FQNEAQ (reference sequence). The CDR3 DNA follows: TGTGCCAGCAGCCCGGCGGTCTACTCCTACGAGCAGTACTTC. Residues: CASSPAVYSYEQYF.

The chain combines TRBV5-1 with TRBJ2-6, with D tentatively TRBD1 (5 bases). Germline V gives CDR1 SGHRS, CDR2 YFSETQ. Trimming pared 4 bases from V and 2 bases from J, leaving 13 bases between. The CDR3 has 16 residues. CDR3 protein: CASSDIRVTGANVLTF. In DNA, the CDR3 is TGCGCCAGCAGCGACATCAGGGTAACTGGGGCCAACGTCCTGACTTTC.

This rearrangement joins TRBV5-4 to TRBJ2-3; D remains ambiguous. In germline, CDR1 is SGHNT, CDR2 YYREEE (reference sequence). This CDR3 comprises 12 residues. The V gene lost 5 bases and the J gene lost 4 bases, with 8 bases spanning the gap. The CDR3 reads CASRGGADTQYF. The CDR3, as DNA: TGTGCCAGCAGGGGTGGGGCAGATACGCAGTATTTT. Full variable domain (outside the CDR3, taken from reference TRBV5-4 and TRBJ2-3): ETGVTQSPTHLIKTRGQQVTLRCSSQSGHNTVSWYQQALGQGPQFIFQYYREEENGRGNFPPRFSGLQFPNYSSELNVNALELDDSALYLCASRGGADTQYFGPGTRLTVL.

The chain joins TRBV5-1 to TRBJ1-3; D gene unclear. V lost 0 bases and J 0 bases, leaving 10 bases between the germline ends. Germline loops: CDR1 SGHRS, CDR2 YFSETQ. There are 16 residues in the CDR3. CDR3: CASSLEGAGSGNTIYF. CDR3 bases: TGCGCCAGCAGCTTGGAGGGCGCCGGCTCTGGAAACACCATATATTTT.

The V call is TRBV19, the J call TRBJ1-2; no definite D call. The V end lost 3 bases, the J end lost 2 bases, and 16 bases lay between the germline ends. The CDR3 is 16 residues long. The V gene's germline CDR1 is LNHDA and CDR2 SQIVND (reference sequence). For the CDR3, the DNA is TGTGCCAGTAGTATTGATAGATTTCCCAGGAACTATGGCTACACCTTC. Protein sequence: CASSIDRFPRNYGYTF.

The chain has TRBV11-2 and TRBJ2-3; D is possibly TRBD1 or TRBD2 (6 bases each). This CDR3 spans 16 amino acids. Germline V gives CDR1 SGHAT, CDR2 FQNNGV. V lost 4 bases, J lost 1 base, and 15 bases lay in between. CDR3 region: CASSSGARGGTDTQYF. The CDR3 nucleotides are TGTGCCAGCAGCTCGGGGGCAAGGGGAGGCACAGATACGCAGTATTTT. Full variable domain (outside the CDR3, taken from reference TRBV11-2 and TRBJ2-3): EAGVAQSPRYKIIEKRQSVAFWCNPISGHATLYWYQQILGQGPKLLIQFQNNGVVDDSQLPKDRFSAERLKGVDSTLKIQPAKLEDSAVYLCASSSGARGGTDTQYFGPGTRLTVL.

The rearrangement uses TRBV10-1 and TRBJ2-7; either TRBD1 or TRBD2 may supply D (5 bases each). With 3 bases removed from V and 2 bases from J, the gap between germline ends came to 17 bases. CDR3 length equals 16 residues. Germline V gene lookup returns CDR1 WNHNN and CDR2 SYGVQD (reference sequence). DNA of the CDR3: TGCGCCAGCAGTGACGGACCGGGGCCGTCAACCTACGAGCAGTACTTC. Translated: CASSDGPGPSTYEQYF.

To note about this clone: Other nucleotide sequences in the sample specify the same CDR3. The J gene is TRBJ1-1, the V gene TRBV9; D unresolved. The CDR3 is 14 residues long. Germline lookup yields CDR1 SGDLS and CDR2 YYNGEE. The V gene lost 0 bases and the J gene lost 1 base, with 7 bases spanning the gap. CDR3 bases: TGTGCCAGCAGCGTAGTAGTTGGGAACACTGAAGCTTTCTTT. Translating it yields CASSVVVGNTEAFF. Full variable domain (outside the CDR3, taken from reference TRBV9 and TRBJ1-1): DSGVTQTPKHLITATGQRVTLRCSPRSGDLSVYWYQQSLDQGLQFLIQYYNGEERAKGNILERFSAQQFPDLHSELNLSSLELGDSALYFCASSVVVGNTEAFFGQGTRLTVV.

This sequence joins TRBV28 and TRBJ2-3, with TRBD1 matching 8 bases. J gave up 4 bases and V 3 bases, and 9 bases lay outside the gene matches. The CDR3 consists of 16 residues. Germline CDR1 is MDHEN and CDR2 is SYDVKM. The CDR3 loop reads CASSFSGQGPPDTQYF. The CDR3 bases are TGTGCCAGCAGTTTTTCTGGACAGGGACCGCCAGATACGCAGTATTTT.

This chain connects TRBV11-3 to TRBJ2-2; TRBD2 matches at 7 bases. The CDR3 is 16 amino acids. Germline V gives CDR1 SGHNT, CDR2 YENEEA. J lost 5 bases, V lost 5 bases, and 11 bases had no gene match. The CDR3 spells CASSHRAGVGTGELFF. The CDR3 DNA reads as TGTGCCAGCAGCCATAGGGCGGGAGTCGGGACCGGGGAGCTGTTTTTT.

The chain combines TRBV27 with TRBJ2-1, with D tentatively TRBD1 (6 bases). CDR1 and CDR2 from the germline V gene are MNHEY and SMNVEV (reference sequence). Trimming pared 7 bases from V and 3 bases from J, leaving 16 bases between. The CDR3 loop spans 15 amino acids. The CDR3 here is CASTPGQRGYNEQFF. The DNA for the CDR3 is TGTGCCAGCACCCCGGGACAACGAGGCTACAATGAGCAGTTCTTC.

The chain joins TRBV11-3 to TRBJ2-3; D tentatively fits TRBD1 or TRBD2 (5 bases each). V shed 5 bases and J shed 3 bases, with 18 bases lying between them. The CDR3 consists of 16 residues. Looked up from germline, CDR1 is SGHNT and CDR2 is YENEEA. CDR3 region: CASSTSGGLGTDTQYF. CDR3 bases: TGTGCCAGCAGCACGAGTGGGGGTCTTGGAACAGATACGCAGTATTTT.

The rearrangement joins TRBV9 to TRBJ2-1; 12 bases align to TRBD2. The length of the CDR3 is 15 residues. Looked up from germline, CDR1 is SGDLS and CDR2 is YYNGEE. V shed 4 bases, J shed 4 bases, and the junction held 3 bases outside the gene matches. CDR3: CASSRGTSGYNEQFF. The CDR3 DNA sequence: TGTGCCAGCAGCCGAGGGACTAGCGGGTACAATGAGCAGTTCTTC.

The CDR3 DNA reads as TGTGCCAGCAGTGAAGTCGGGACCCAAGAGACCCAGTACTTC. This encodes CASSEVGTQETQYF. The J gene is TRBJ2-5, the V gene TRBV6-1; D possibly uses TRBD1 or TRBD2 (5 bases each). The CDR3 extends over 14 amino acids. CDR1 is MNHNS, CDR2 SASEGT, per germline. The germline V and J ends were trimmed by 1 base and 1 base, with 7 bases remaining between them.

The rearrangement links TRBV5-4 to TRBJ2-1; TRBD1 matches 7 bases. Germline CDR1 SGHNT, CDR2 YYREEE (reference sequence). J gave up 3 bases and V 0 bases, and 9 bases lay outside the gene matches. This CDR3 has 17 residues. In DNA form, the CDR3 reads TGTGCCAGCAGCTTGGGGTCCGGGACAGTGGGCTACAATGAGCAGTTCTTC. As protein: CASSLGSGTVGYNEQFF.

The V and J genes are TRBV15 and TRBJ1-4; D unresolved. CDR3 length: 14 amino acids. In germline, CDR1 is LNHNV, CDR2 YYDKDF (reference sequence). The ends were cut back, 4 bases at V and 5 bases at J, with 11 bases in the middle. The CDR3 coding sequence is TGTGCCACCAGCACTCCAAGTTCAAATGAAAAACTGTTTTTT. Its translation: CATSTPSSNEKLFF.

The CDR3 is CASSQDRFTGELFF. The CDR3 DNA sequence: TGCGCCAGCAGCCAGGACAGGTTCACCGGGGAGCTGTTTTTT. The chain recombines TRBV4-3 with TRBJ2-2; 7 nucleotides align to TRBD1. Per germline, CDR1 LGHNA and CDR2 YSLEER. V lost 3 bases and J lost 4; bases outside the gene matches: 2. This CDR3 contains 14 residues.